This T cell receptor beta chain originates from a study of CD8+CD57+ T cells in acquired aplastic anemia. Study-level information: The sorted CD4+ and CD8+ cells yielded an average roughly 3 ug of DNA.

This clonotype was recorded a few times. Antigen specificity is unknown. Trimming removed 6 bases at V and 12 bases at J, with 21 bases between. CDR1 is LNHNV, CDR2 YYDKDF, per germline (reference sequence). The CDR3 covers 15 residues. Points from the study as a whole: Statistical testing detected no significant gap in CD8+ Simpson's diversity between patients and controls. Some 31 shared CD8+ CDR3s appeared highly expressed within patients' immunodominant clones.

Profiling that covered TCR beta VDJ and CDR3 relied on genomic DNA as its template. Using its own MiXCR run on the reads, TCRdb lists one record per CDR3 protein. The sample yields about 160,000 distinct CDR3 sequences, around 48% seen once. All patients picked for sequencing had shown, by flow cytometry, an expansion of CD8+CD57+ cells. A severe acquired aplastic anemia diagnosis applied to all patients. The sequence derives from a human donor with aplastic anemia. The material sequenced was sorted CD4+, CD8+, or CD8+CD57+ T cells (not recorded which) from PBMCs. This rearrangement joins TRBV15 to TRBJ1-6, with D possibly being TRBD1 (5 bases). CDR3 amino acids: CATRRTRALREPLHF. The DNA of the CDR3 is TGTGCCACCAGGCGGACCAGGGCCCTGAGGGAACCCCTCCACTTT.